Shown below are 17 T cell receptor beta chains from a single sample sequenced in a study of regulatory T cells in long-lasting Graves disease. Construction of the TCR beta libraries employed iRepertoire HTBI primers in conjunction with Arm-PCR of CDR3 regions. TCRdb reanalysed the multiplex PCR reads using MiXCR and keeps one entry per CDR3 protein. Among fewer than 350,000 distinct CDR3 sequences, 15% to 20% were seen once, and the ten largest hold about two fifths. Time point reported: newly diagnosed GD, antithyroid drugs for less than 3 months. Following extraction of RNA from PBMCs, that RNA was used to make the TCR library. Sequencing was performed on peripheral blood mononuclear cells (PBMCs), taken at new diagnosis, from a patient treated with antithyroid drugs. The receptors stem from a female donor with Graves disease.

The table lists this clonotype with many counts. The chain employs TRBV18 and TRBJ1-1; the match to TRBD1 covers 9 bases. This CDR3 spans 14 amino acids. Germline loops: CDR1 KGHSH, CDR2 LQKENI. With V trimmed by 8 bases and J by 1 base, 5 bases remained unmatched. The CDR3 region has the DNA TGTGCCAGCCTTGGACAGGGGCAGAACACTGAAGCTTTCTTT. Translation gives CASLGQGQNTEAFF.

This clonotype was seen more than once but under ten times. The chain employs TRBV7-3 and TRBJ2-2; maybe TRBD1 (5 bases). Germline-derived CDR1 and CDR2 are SGHTA and FQGTGA. V was clipped by 4 bases and J by 7 bases, with 16 bases between them. The CDR3 totals 15 residues. The CDR3 region is CASSWQGFAGGELFF. The CDR3 coding sequence is TGTGCCAGCAGCTGGCAGGGCTTCGCTGGCGGGGAGCTGTTTTTT.

This sequence joins TRBV25-1 and TRBJ2-3, with D tentatively TRBD2 (5 bases). This CDR3 is 15 amino acids long. Trimming stripped 5 bases from V and 1 base from J, with 13 bases between. Germline lookup yields CDR1 MGHDK and CDR2 SYGVNS. In nucleotides, the CDR3 is TGTGCCAGCAGTTTCACGACCGGGGGCACAGATACGCAGTATTTT. Encoded protein: CASSFTTGGTDTQYF.

This clonotype has a count of ten or more. CDR3 coding DNA: TGTGCCAGCAGCCATTCGAATGAGCAGTTCTTC. This translates into CASSHSNEQFF. The chain employs TRBV3-1 and TRBJ2-1; D is undetermined. Germline CDR1 is LGHDT and CDR2 is YNNKEL (reference sequence). The CDR3 spans 11 residues. Trimming stripped 3 bases from V and 7 bases from J, with 4 bases between.

This rearrangement joins TRBV9 to TRBJ2-5; 8 bases agree with TRBD1. Germline CDR1 and CDR2: SGDLS and YYNGEE. V was clipped by 0 bases and J by 1 base; unmatched bases: 14. CDR3 length: 19 amino acids. CDR3 nucleotide sequence: TGTGCCAGCAGCGTAGGGTCAGGGGGCGGTGGCTCGGGCCAAGAGACCCAGTACTTC. Protein sequence: CASSVGSGGGGSGQETQYF.

This clonotype was counted ten times or more. J is TRBJ2-7 and V is TRBV28; 8 bases fit TRBD2. Germline CDR1 is MDHEN and CDR2 is SYDVKM. V shed 1 base and J 2 bases; nucleotides not matched to a gene: 1. This CDR3 region has 14 residues. The CDR3 DNA reads TGTGCCAGCAGTTTATCGGGGGGGGCCTACGAGCAGTACTTC. This sequence encodes CASSLSGGAYEQYF.

This clonotype was found a few times. The chain has TRBV7-8 and TRBJ2-3, with D tentatively TRBD1 (7 bases). V shed 1 base and J shed 4 bases, with 21 bases lying between them. Germline assignment: CDR1 SGHVS and CDR2 FQNEAQ. The CDR3 length is 18 residues. The CDR3 sequence: CASSLVVGGGVRSDTQYF. CDR3 bases: TGTGCCAGCAGCTTAGTAGTCGGAGGGGGCGTTCGCTCAGATACGCAGTATTTT.

Many counts were recorded for this clonotype. This sequence joins TRBV30 and TRBJ1-1; D is possibly TRBD1 (5 bases). V dropped 0 bases and J dropped 2 bases, with 10 bases sitting between them. Per germline, CDR1 GTSNPN and CDR2 SVGIG (reference sequence). CDR3 length: 14 amino acids. CDR3 region: CAWSVTGFNTEAFF. The CDR3 coding sequence is TGTGCCTGGAGTGTAACAGGCTTCAACACTGAAGCTTTCTTT.

This clonotype was detected many times. The chain employs TRBV27 and TRBJ1-2; 9 bases align to TRBD1. Germline CDR1 reads MNHEY; CDR2 reads SMNVEV (reference sequence). V lost 3 bases, J lost 8 bases, and 7 bases stayed unmatched. CDR3 length: 14 amino acids. The CDR3 DNA sequence: TGTGCCAGCAGTTTCGCGACAGGGGGGGACGGCTACACCTTC. It codes for CASSFATGGDGYTF.

This clonotype has ten or more counts. The gene calls are TRBV7-9 and TRBJ2-1; 10 nucleotides match TRBD1. The CDR3 is 15 amino acids. The ends lost 5 bases at V and 9 bases at J; junction bases unmatched: 10. The germline V gene encodes CDR1 SEHNR and CDR2 FQNEAQ (reference sequence). The CDR3 DNA sequence: TGTGCCAGCAGCCGGGACAGGGGTGGTTTGGGTGAGCAGTTCTTC. This codes for CASSRDRGGLGEQFF.

This clonotype has a handful of counts. The CDR3 is CATSDFAASGIQKQFF. The CDR3 DNA reads as TGTGCCACCAGTGATTTTGCGGCTAGCGGAATACAGAAGCAGTTCTTC. The rearrangement joins TRBV24-1 to TRBJ2-1, with 7 positions matching TRBD2. CDR3 length: 16 amino acids. Per germline, CDR1 KGHDR and CDR2 SFDVKD. Trimming took 1 base from V and 11 from J; bases not matched to a gene: 13.

The genes are TRBV12-3 or TRBV12-4 and TRBJ2-5, with 8 bases that match TRBD1. After removal of 3 bases from V and 2 bases from J, the junction contained 11 bases not matched to a gene. This CDR3 is 17 amino acids long. The chain's CDR3 is CASSLQGDRGRQETQYF. CDR3 DNA: TGTGCCAGCAGTTTGCAGGGAGACAGGGGTCGGCAAGAGACCCAGTACTTC.

This clonotype came up many times. This chain connects TRBV5-1 to TRBJ1-1; D may be TRBD1 (6 bases). The V gene lost 3 bases and the J gene lost 0 bases, with 12 bases spanning the gap. Germline CDR1 SGHRS, CDR2 YFSETQ. The CDR3 contains 15 residues. The CDR3 sequence is CASSYTGGLNTEAFF. As DNA, the CDR3 is TGCGCCAGCAGCTATACCGGGGGCCTGAACACTGAAGCTTTCTTT.

The chain has TRBV12-5 and TRBJ2-3; tentatively, D is TRBD1 (6 bases). Judging by the DNA end, TRBJ2-5 fits better; the J call may be wrong. Germline lookup yields CDR1 LGHNT and CDR2 FRNRAP. The CDR3 is made up of 14 amino acids. CDR3 sequence: CASGLDSFVETQYF. CDR3 sequence (DNA): TGTGCTAGTGGGCTGGACAGTTTTGTAGAGACCCAGTACTTC.

The rearrangement links TRBV19 to TRBJ1-3, with no clear D. The CDR3 runs to 15 residues. From germline, CDR1 is LNHDA and CDR2 SQIVND (reference sequence). The V end lost 7 bases, the J end lost 0 bases, and 13 bases lay between the germline ends. The CDR3 nucleotides are TGTGCCAGTAATTTAGGCCTGACCTCTGGAAACACCATATATTTT. It encodes CASNLGLTSGNTIYF. The complete variable domain, with remaining parts taken from reference TRBV19 and TRBJ1-3, reads DGGITQSPKYLFRKEGQNVTLSCEQNLNHDAMYWYRQDPGQGLRLIYYSQIVNDFQKGDIAEGYSVSREKKESFPLTVTSAQKNPTAFYLCASNLGLTSGNTIYFGEGSWLTVV.

This clonotype was counted ten times or more. This chain links TRBV18 with TRBJ2-2; D gene unclear. The germline V gene has CDR1 KGHSH and CDR2 LQKENI. Trimming removed 1 base at V and 4 bases at J, with 7 bases between. The CDR3 covers 14 residues. CDR3 protein: CASSPQRATGELFF. CDR3 DNA: TGTGCCAGCTCACCACAACGAGCCACCGGGGAGCTGTTTTTT. The entire variable domain, with the rest obtained from reference TRBV18 and TRBJ2-2, is as follows: NAGVMQNPRHLVRRRGQEARLRCSPMKGHSHVYWYRQLPEEGLKFMVYLQKENIIDESGMPKERFSAEFPKEGPSILRIQQVVRGDSAAYFCASSPQRATGELFFGEGSRLTVL.

This clonotype was found many times. V gene TRBV6-5 combines with J gene TRBJ2-3; 10 bases are a match to TRBD2. V trimming: 4 bases; J trimming: 4 bases; junction bases outside the gene matches: 20. Germline V CDR1 and CDR2: MNHEY, SVGAGI. The CDR3 extends over 20 amino acids. CDR3 coding DNA: TGTGCCAGCAGTTCATTTACTTCAAGCGGGAGGGATCCATCGGCAGATACGCAGTATTTT. Amino acids: CASSSFTSSGRDPSADTQYF.